This T cell receptor beta chain was found in a study of cytomegalovirus exposure and HLA in healthy donors. Looking at the study overall: Tens of millions of unique TCRs from HLA-typed donors made up an early data release.

Study outcomes and limitations: Associated with cytomegalovirus, according to the listing, were about 160 TCR beta chains.

This clone was counted ten times or more. Its antigen is unidentified. The V end lost 6 bases, the J end lost 1 base, and 12 bases lay between the germline ends. Per the germline V gene, CDR1 is MDHEN and CDR2 is SYDVKM. The CDR3 has 14 residues. It was with 60 Vbeta and 13 Jbeta primers that the PCR ran. Method: immunoSEQ multiplex PCR; TCRdb's copy keeps in-frame clones and lacks some. Of some 80,000 clones in the sample, over 70% were seen once. V gene TRBV28 combines with J gene TRBJ1-1, with D perhaps matching TRBD1 (6 bases). This clonotype originated in a man younger than 35 in good health and CMV-seropositive. Sequenced: PBMCs. The CDR3 DNA reads TGTGCCAGCAGCTCGATGACAGGGAACACTGAAGCTTTCTTT. This gives the protein CASSSMTGNTEAFF. Full variable domain (rest looked up from reference TRBV28 and TRBJ1-1): DVKVTQSSRYLVKRTGEKVFLECVQDMDHENMFWYRQDPGLGLRLIYFSYDVKMKEKGDIPEGYSVSREKKERFSLILESASTNQTSMYLCASSSMTGNTEAFFGQGTRLTVV.